This TCR beta chain came from a study of T-cell memory formation after mild COVID-19. From the 5' RACE reads, TCRdb called clonotypes with MiXCR, one entry per CDR3 protein. The sample has 150,000 to 200,000 distinct CDR3 sequences, under 14% seen once. From germline, CDR1 is SEHNR and CDR2 FQNEAQ (reference sequence). The CDR3 has 14 residues. V was shortened by 5 bases and J by 9 bases, with 17 bases between the two germline ends. This clonotype was observed a few times. V gene TRBV7-9 combines with J gene TRBJ2-1; either TRBD1 or TRBD2 may fit D (5 bases each). Sequenced material: PBMCs or a T cell subset sorted from them (not recorded which). This clonotype originated in a man between 18 and 29 years old who had mild COVID-19 (a few samples of this study predate the infection). Cell type and time point are not known. Here the CDR3 reads CASSPEQRGSEQFF. Written as DNA, the CDR3 is TGTGCCAGCAGCCCCGAACAGAGGGGCTCTGAGCAGTTCTTC.